Below are 18 T cell receptor beta chains sequenced from a single sample in a study of T cell responses to AZD1222 COVID-19 vaccine. Produced via immunoSEQ multiplex PCR; TCRdb's table is partial and in-frame only. The sample has 100,000 or so clones, 88% seen once. The sequencing used peripheral blood, collected on day 0 of AZD1222 vaccination. The receptors stem from an adult in good health.

This clone was recorded once. The chain has TRBV6-2 or TRBV6-3 and TRBJ1-6; the match to TRBD1 covers 9 bases. Germline V CDR1 and CDR2: MNHEY, SVGEGT. This CDR3 region has 19 residues. V shed 6 bases, J shed 0 bases, and the junction held 12 bases outside the gene matches. The CDR3 DNA follows: TGTGCCAGCAGCCTAACGAGTGGGACAGGGAGCTCCTATAATTCACCCCTCCACTTT. Its protein product is CASSLTSGTGSSYNSPLHF.

The chain couples TRBV12-3 or TRBV12-4 to TRBJ1-2; the D gene is possibly TRBD1 (5 bases). Trimming cost V 7 bases and J 6 bases, with 15 bases left between them. This CDR3 region has 13 residues. Here the CDR3 DNA reads TGTGCCAGCACCCCTTCAGGGATTCATGGCTACACCTTC. Amino acids: CASTPSGIHGYTF.

V usage is TRBV7-2 and J usage is TRBJ1-4; no reliable D call. V dropped 5 bases and J dropped 0 bases, with 7 bases sitting between them. Germline assignment: CDR1 SGHTA and CDR2 FQGNSA. The CDR3 spans 14 residues. The CDR3 is CASSHRTTNEKLFF. DNA of the CDR3: TGTGCCAGCAGCCACCGGACAACTAATGAAAAACTGTTTTTT.

CDR3 sequence: CASSGETQYF. The CDR3 DNA sequence: TGTGCCAGCAGTGGGGAGACCCAGTACTTC. V usage is TRBV2 and J usage is TRBJ2-5; D gene unclear. Germline V lookup: CDR1 SNHLY, CDR2 FYNNEI. This CDR3 is built from 10 residues. Trimming removed 4 bases from V and 5 bases from J, with 2 bases in between. The full variable domain, its missing parts supplied by reference TRBV2 and TRBJ2-5, is EPEVTQTPSHQVTQMGQEVILRCVPISNHLYFYWYRQILGQKVEFLVSFYNNEISEKSEIFDDQFSVERPDGSNFTLKIRSTKLEDSAMYFCASSGETQYFGPGTRLLVL.

The chain combines TRBV14 with TRBJ1-6; no clear D gene. This CDR3 has 16 amino acids. Germline V gene data show CDR1 as SGHDN and CDR2 as FVKESK. V was cut by 0 bases and J by 6 bases, with 12 bases left in between. CDR3 sequence reads: CASSQELGAFNSPLHF. The CDR3 DNA is TGTGCCAGCAGCCAAGAACTGGGAGCTTTTAATTCACCCCTCCACTTT.

The chain joins TRBV4-3 to TRBJ2-7, with TRBD1 matching 9 bases. This CDR3 comprises 15 residues. V gave up 1 base and J gave up 0 bases; unmatched junction bases: 1. Looked up from germline, CDR1 is LGHNA and CDR2 is YSLEER. Here the CDR3 DNA reads TGCGCCAGCAGCCAAGGGACAGGGGCCTCCTACGAGCAGTACTTC. Protein product: CASSQGTGASYEQYF.

This clone was seen more than once but under ten times. The rearrangement joins TRBV28 to TRBJ1-2; 9 bases are shared with TRBD1. The junction had 3 bases not matched to a gene; V was cut back by 6 bases and J by 1 base. The CDR3 totals 14 residues. Per the germline V gene, CDR1 is MDHEN and CDR2 is SYDVKM. CDR3 DNA: TGTGCCAGCAGCACAGGGGGCCGTAACTATGGCTACACCTTC. Translating it yields CASSTGGRNYGYTF.

This sequence joins TRBV5-1 and TRBJ1-5, with D possibly matching TRBD1 (5 bases). The ends were cut back, 0 bases at V and 0 bases at J, with 7 bases in the middle. CDR1 is SGHRS, CDR2 YFSETQ, per germline. The CDR3 sequence is 15 residues long. DNA for the CDR3: TGCGCCAGCAGCTTGGGAGGGGATAGCAATCAGCCCCAGCATTTT. It specifies CASSLGGDSNQPQHF.

This sequence joins TRBV9 and TRBJ1-3; no reliable D call. The CDR3 length is 16 residues. V was pared by 0 bases and J by 0 bases, with 10 bases between. CDR1 SGDLS and CDR2 YYNGEE come from the germline V gene. The CDR3: CASSVAGGSSGNTIYF. In nucleotides, the CDR3 is TGTGCCAGCAGCGTAGCGGGCGGAAGCTCTGGAAACACCATATATTTT.

The rearrangement links TRBV21-1 to TRBJ1-1; the table's D call of TRBD1 was not tested on the DNA. TRBV21-1 is a documented pseudogene. The CDR3 is made up of 12 amino acids. Written as DNA, the CDR3 is TGTGCCAGCAGCAGTCGGGACAGTGAAGCTTTCTTT. This codes for CASSSRDSEAFF.

The CDR3, as DNA: TGTGCCAGCAGTTACTCCCCGGAGAAGGCCTACGAGCAGTACTTC. Its translation is CASSYSPEKAYEQYF. The rearrangement links TRBV6-2 or TRBV6-3 to TRBJ2-7; D unresolved. V was shortened by 0 bases and J by 2 bases, with 11 bases between the two germline ends. The CDR3 spans 15 residues. Per the germline V gene, CDR1 is MNHEY and CDR2 is SVGEGT.

This clone is a singleton in its sample. The chain recombines TRBV7-8 with TRBJ1-2; TRBD1 aligns across 9 bases. The germline V gene encodes CDR1 SGHVS and CDR2 FQNEAQ. This CDR3 spans 14 amino acids. V gave up 0 bases and J gave up 8 bases; unmatched junction bases: 4. The CDR3 loop reads CASSLAGQGRGYTF. The CDR3, as DNA: TGTGCCAGCAGCTTAGCCGGACAGGGGAGGGGCTACACCTTC.

This sequence joins TRBV18 and TRBJ1-6, with a weak D call TRBD1 (6 bases). In germline, CDR1 is KGHSH, CDR2 LQKENI. With 1 base removed from V and 6 bases from J, the gap between germline ends came to 13 bases. The CDR3 length is 16 residues. The CDR3 DNA sequence: TGTGCCAGCTCACCACTGGCGGGGGCTGGTAATTCACCCCTCCACTTT. Translation gives CASSPLAGAGNSPLHF.

The chain recombines TRBV7-3 with TRBJ1-1; tentatively, D is TRBD1 (6 bases). This CDR3 region has 14 residues. The germline V gene encodes CDR1 SGHTA and CDR2 FQGTGA. V was shortened by 11 bases and J by 4 bases, with 20 bases between the two germline ends. The CDR3 coding sequence is TGTGCCTCCCTTTGGGGGCCGGCGTCCACTGAAGCTTTCTTT. Translation: CASLWGPASTEAFF.

The J gene is TRBJ1-1, the V gene TRBV7-8; maybe TRBD1 (5 bases). The germline V gene encodes CDR1 SGHVS and CDR2 FQNEAQ. The CDR3 has 12 amino acids. V lost 0 bases to trimming and J lost 11 bases, with 10 bases between them. As DNA, the CDR3 is TGTGCCAGCAGCTTAGCGCAGGGACCTGCTTTCTTT. It is translated as CASSLAQGPAFF.

The chain couples TRBV30 to TRBJ1-1; D remains unclear. The CDR3 consists of 15 residues. Trimming pared 0 bases from V and 0 bases from J, leaving 11 bases between. CDR1 and CDR2 (germline): GTSNPN, SVGIG (reference sequence). The CDR3 is CAWSVWQPMNTEAFF. The CDR3 DNA follows: TGTGCCTGGAGTGTCTGGCAGCCCATGAACACTGAAGCTTTCTTT.

The chain uses TRBV12-3 or TRBV12-4 and TRBJ1-5, with D perhaps TRBD1 (5 bases). This CDR3 has 13 residues. V lost 1 base and J lost 10, with 11 bases in between. DNA of the CDR3: TGTGCCAGCAGTTTAGGGACACGGTACCCCCAGCATTTT. Amino acids: CASSLGTRYPQHF.

The chain recombines TRBV19 with TRBJ1-5; 9 bases are a match to TRBD1. The CDR3 is made up of 17 amino acids. The junction had 8 bases not matched to a gene; V was cut back by 4 bases and J by 1 base. Per the germline V gene, CDR1 is LNHDA and CDR2 is SQIVND (reference sequence). The CDR3 loop reads CASSTHTGGPSNQPQHF. Here the CDR3 DNA reads TGTGCCAGTAGTACCCATACAGGGGGCCCAAGCAATCAGCCCCAGCATTTT.